Listed here are 8 T cell receptor beta chains from one sample, sequenced in a study of blood T cell repertoires in COVID-19. This table comes from immunoSEQ multiplex PCR, and its TCRdb copy is limited to in-frame clones, with some not included. The sample has over 200,000 clones, 86% seen once. Sequences were obtained from PBMCs or T cells enriched from blood (not recorded which). The receptors here all came from a woman aged 25 to 39 who had been exposed to COVID-19.

The J gene is TRBJ2-7, the V gene TRBV30, with D possibly matching TRBD1 (5 bases). Germline V lookup: CDR1 GTSNPN, CDR2 SVGIG (reference sequence). The CDR3 has 13 residues. Trimming removed 0 bases from V and 4 bases from J, with 10 bases in between. The CDR3 region is CAWSVLTAYEQYF. CDR3 DNA sequence: TGTGCCTGGAGTGTACTGACAGCATACGAGCAGTACTTC.

The chain carries TRBV15 and TRBJ2-7; possible D gene TRBD2, 5 bases. CDR1 and CDR2 from the germline V gene are LNHNV and YYDKDF (reference sequence). The CDR3 totals 13 residues. Trimming removed 0 bases at V and 4 bases at J, with 7 bases between. CDR3 sequence (DNA): TGTGCCACCAGCAGAGATGAGCGGTACGAGCAGTACTTC. Protein product: CATSRDERYEQYF. The full variable domain, with the rest looked up from reference TRBV15 and TRBJ2-7, is DAMVIQNPRYQVTQFGKPVTLSCSQTLNHNVMYWYQQKSSQAPKLLFHYYDKDFNNEADTPDNFQSRRPNTSFCFLDIRSPGLGDTAMYLCATSRDERYEQYFGPGTRLTVT.

The rearrangement joins TRBV25-1 to TRBJ2-3; 8 positions match TRBD1. This CDR3 region has 14 residues. Germline CDR1 MGHDK, CDR2 SYGVNS. V shed 7 bases, J shed 3 bases, and the junction held 6 bases outside the gene matches. This CDR3 is CASTGRGQTDTQYF. The CDR3 coding sequence is TGTGCCAGCACCGGCAGGGGGCAGACAGATACGCAGTATTTT.

The rearrangement joins TRBV2 to TRBJ1-2; D is unresolved. V was cut by 10 bases and J by 0 bases, with 6 bases left in between. The germline V gene has CDR1 SNHLY and CDR2 FYNNEI. The CDR3 spans 11 residues. The CDR3 nucleotides read TGTGCCACCAAAACTAACTATGGCTACACCTTC. This codes for CATKTNYGYTF.

V is TRBV27 and J is TRBJ1-2; 10 positions match TRBD1. Trimming cost V 5 bases and J 4 bases; bases outside gene matches: 16. From germline, CDR1 is MNHEY and CDR2 SMNVEV (reference sequence). The CDR3 sequence is 18 residues long. As DNA, the CDR3 is TGTGCCAGCAGTCGTCTGTCCGGGACAGGGGACCTCGGCTATGGCTACACCTTC. Encoded protein: CASSRLSGTGDLGYGYTF.

This chain links TRBV7-2 with TRBJ1-2; the D gene is possibly TRBD1 (5 bases). Germline-derived CDR1 and CDR2 are SGHTA and FQGNSA. CDR3 length: 14 residues. V was cut by 2 bases and J by 6 bases, with 13 bases left in between. Here the CDR3 DNA reads TGTGCCAGCAGCTTAAGACAGTCAGGAGATGGCTACACCTTC. Translation: CASSLRQSGDGYTF.

The chain couples TRBV2 to TRBJ2-2, with D possibly TRBD2 on 5 matching bases. V lost 7 bases and J 0 bases, leaving 12 bases between the germline ends. Looked up from germline, CDR1 is SNHLY and CDR2 is FYNNEI. This CDR3 is built from 15 residues. The CDR3 bases are TGTGCCAGCACCGAGGGCAGGCCGAACACCGGGGAGCTGTTTTTT. It yields the protein CASTEGRPNTGELFF.

This clone turned up a few times. The chain uses TRBV5-4 and TRBJ2-7, with 12 bases lining up with TRBD2. CDR1 is SGHNT and CDR2 is YYREEE in the germline V gene (reference sequence). CDR3 length equals 14 residues. The junction had 4 bases not matched to a gene; V was cut back by 5 bases and J by 4 bases. The CDR3 protein is CASSYGTSGYEQYF. CDR3 bases: TGTGCCAGCAGTTACGGGACTAGCGGGTACGAGCAGTACTTC. The full variable domain, its missing parts supplied by reference TRBV5-4 and TRBJ2-7, is ETGVTQSPTHLIKTRGQQVTLRCSSQSGHNTVSWYQQALGQGPQFIFQYYREEENGRGNFPPRFSGLQFPNYSSELNVNALELDDSALYLCASSYGTSGYEQYFGPGTRLTVT.